What follows are 19 T cell receptor beta chains derived from one specimen sequenced in a study of T cells after yellow fever vaccination (dated by TCRdb to the late 2010s). Interpreted using the paper, the treatment or condition label stands for: live attenuated yellow fever vaccine strain. Library prep was done by 5' RACE. TCRdb lists the instrument as Illumina HiSeq 2500. TCRdb applied fastp at Q25 and MiXCR to the public reads, then kept only in-frame beta chains. For every CDR3 protein sequence, its rows merge into one entry that carries the most common genes and DNA. A total of hundreds of thousands of distinct CDR3 sequences appear in this sample, 21% of them only once. The top ten clonotypes cover roughly a sixth of the sample. The sample was PBMCs, taken 20 to 25 days after the first yellow fever vaccination. These receptors originate from a man between 18 and 35 years old who received the YFV17D yellow fever vaccine.

This clonotype has a handful of counts. V and J are TRBV6-5 and TRBJ1-1; TRBD1 might be the D (6 bases). CDR1 MNHEY and CDR2 SVGAGI come from the germline V gene. CDR3 length: 13 residues. V was shortened by 2 bases and J by 7 bases, with 11 bases between the two germline ends. CDR3 sequence (DNA): TGTGCCAGCAGTTACAACAGGGACGTTGAAGCTTTCTTT. Its protein product is CASSYNRDVEAFF.

This clonotype was counted between two and nine times. The chain combines TRBV4-1 with TRBJ2-7; D is undetermined. Trimming removed 5 bases at V and 1 base at J, with 9 bases between. The CDR3 extends over 13 amino acids. In germline, CDR1 is MGHRA, CDR2 YSYEKL. The CDR3, as DNA: TGCGCCAGCAGCTCTGAGATGTCCTACGAGCAGTACGTC. Protein product: CASSSEMSYEQYV.

The genes are TRBV6-5 and TRBJ1-1; D uncertain. Trimming took 0 bases from V and 5 from J, leaving 10 bases between them. Per the germline V gene, CDR1 is MNHEY and CDR2 is SVGAGI. This CDR3 contains 14 residues. The CDR3 reads CASSYSNVATEAFF. The CDR3 DNA follows: TGTGCCAGCAGTTACTCGAACGTGGCTACTGAAGCTTTCTTT.

This clonotype was picked up a small number of times. This rearrangement joins TRBV7-8 to TRBJ2-1, with TRBD1 identical over 10 bases. Germline V gives CDR1 SGHVS, CDR2 FQNEAQ. The CDR3 spans 15 residues. The V segment lost 3 bases and the J segment 4 bases; nucleotides outside the gene matches: 3. As DNA, the CDR3 is TGTGCCAGCAGCTTGGGGACAGGGGTGTACAATGAGCAGTTCTTC. Residues: CASSLGTGVYNEQFF.

This clonotype was seen only once. J is TRBJ1-2 and V is TRBV20-1, with D unresolved. The CDR3 contains 11 residues. CDR1 DFQATT and CDR2 SNEGSKA come from the germline V gene (reference sequence). V shed 4 bases and J shed 8 bases, with 11 bases lying between them. The CDR3 loop reads CSAIPGSGYTF. The DNA of the CDR3 is TGCAGTGCTATACCGGGATCGGGCTACACCTTC.

The chain links TRBV19 to TRBJ2-5; D ambiguous. With 1 base removed from V and 5 bases from J, the gap between germline ends came to 17 bases. The CDR3 loop spans 16 amino acids. Looked up from germline, CDR1 is LNHDA and CDR2 is SQIVND (reference sequence). The CDR3 is CASSIGAAVPSETQYF. The CDR3 DNA reads TGTGCCAGTAGTATAGGCGCGGCAGTCCCTTCGGAGACCCAGTACTTC.

This clonotype has just a few counts. The chain is built from TRBV4-3 and TRBJ2-1, with 7 bases fitting TRBD2. Germline CDR1 and CDR2: LGHNA and YSLEER. V lost 0 bases to trimming and J lost 4 bases; unmatched junction nucleotides: 6. The CDR3 is made up of 16 amino acids. Here the CDR3 DNA reads TGCGCCAGCAGCCAAGACCAGCGGGGCTGGTACAATGAGCAGTTCTTC. Translated: CASSQDQRGWYNEQFF.

Ten or more counts support this clonotype. V gene TRBV5-5 combines with J gene TRBJ2-7; D gene ambiguous. This CDR3 has 13 residues. V lost 0 bases and J 4 bases, leaving 8 bases between the germline ends. Germline V gene data show CDR1 as SGHKS and CDR2 as YYEKEE (reference sequence). The CDR3 loop reads CASSLVAPYEQYF. The CDR3 DNA is TGTGCCAGCAGCTTGGTTGCACCTTACGAGCAGTACTTC. The full variable domain, completed using reference TRBV5-5 and TRBJ2-7, is DAGVTQSPTHLIKTRGQQVTLRCSPISGHKSVSWYQQVLGQGPQFIFQYYEKEERGRGNFPDRFSARQFPNYSSELNVNALLLGDSALYLCASSLVAPYEQYFGPGTRLTVT.

This clonotype was observed a handful of times. V and J are TRBV15 and TRBJ1-6; D might be TRBD1 (5 bases). Trimming took 0 bases from V and 10 from J, leaving 13 bases between them. The CDR3 contains 15 residues. Germline lookup yields CDR1 LNHNV and CDR2 YYDKDF (reference sequence). CDR3 nucleotide sequence: TGTGCCACCAGCAGAGAAACAGGCTCGGCCTCACCCCTCCACTTT. Amino acid sequence: CATSRETGSASPLHF.

This clonotype has a handful of counts. The genes are TRBV5-5 and TRBJ2-1, with D possibly being TRBD2 (5 bases). Germline V gene sequence: CDR1 SGHKS, CDR2 YYEKEE (reference sequence). This CDR3 is built from 16 residues. Trimming took off 4 bases at V and 7 bases at J, with 21 bases between the two ends. The CDR3, as DNA: TGTGCCAGCAGCGGGGTGGAGGTAATTTTTAGGAATGAGCAGTTCTTC. As protein: CASSGVEVIFRNEQFF.

The chain has TRBV4-2 and TRBJ1-3; D is perhaps TRBD1 (6 bases). There are 16 residues in the CDR3. V gave up 0 bases and J gave up 0 bases, with 9 bases separating them. From germline, CDR1 is LGHNA and CDR2 YNFKEQ. This chain's CDR3 is CASSQDRGISGNTIYF. As DNA, the CDR3 is TGTGCCAGCAGCCAAGATAGGGGGATCTCTGGAAACACCATATATTTT.

In its sample, this clonotype was seen a few times. The chain links TRBV4-3 to TRBJ2-5, with D unclear. Per the germline V gene, CDR1 is LGHNA and CDR2 is YSLEER. CDR3 length: 15 residues. V dropped 1 base and J dropped 9 bases, with 18 bases sitting between them. The CDR3 nucleotides are TGCGCCAGCAGCCAAGTGAGGCTAGGCTCGAGCGCCCAGTACTTC. Translation: CASSQVRLGSSAQYF.

The chain couples TRBV20-1 to TRBJ2-7; no clear D gene. V lost 2 bases and J 0 bases, leaving 5 bases between the germline ends. In germline, CDR1 is DFQATT, CDR2 SNEGSKA (reference sequence). This CDR3 has 12 amino acids. The CDR3 nucleotides read TGCAGTGCTAGAAGCCACTCCTACGAGCAGTACGTC. Translating gives CSARSHSYEQYV.

In its sample, this clonotype was seen many times. The chain employs TRBV5-1 and TRBJ1-2; TRBD1 matches at 8 bases. Germline loops: CDR1 SGHRS, CDR2 YFSETQ. The CDR3 extends over 13 amino acids. Trimming took 3 bases from V and 6 from J; bases not matched to a gene: 4. The CDR3 sequence is CASSSLDRDGYTF. The CDR3 DNA sequence: TGCGCCAGCAGCTCGTTGGACAGGGATGGCTACACCTTC.

This clonotype was detected only a few times. The chain employs TRBV9 and TRBJ2-5; D remains unclear. This CDR3 is built from 14 residues. Germline lookup yields CDR1 SGDLS and CDR2 YYNGEE. V was shortened by 0 bases and J by 1 base, with 7 bases between the two germline ends. CDR3 nucleotide sequence: TGTGCCAGCAGCGTAGGAACATTCCAAGAGACCCAGTACTTC. Its protein is CASSVGTFQETQYF.

The chain has TRBV7-2 and TRBJ2-1; 9 bases agree with TRBD1. Germline V gene data show CDR1 as SGHTA and CDR2 as FQGNSA. V lost 5 bases and J lost 8; bases outside the gene matches: 4. CDR3 length: 13 amino acids. DNA for the CDR3: TGTGCCAGCAGCCCGGGGACAGGGTATGAGCAGTTCTTC. It specifies CASSPGTGYEQFF.

This clonotype came up a few times. The chain uses TRBV5-1 and TRBJ2-5, with D perhaps matching TRBD1 or TRBD2 (6 bases each). Germline loops: CDR1 SGHRS, CDR2 YFSETQ. The CDR3 has 13 amino acids. Trimming took 5 bases from V and 3 from J, leaving 11 bases between them. The chain's CDR3 is CASRGGGEETQYF. The CDR3 coding sequence is TGCGCCAGCAGGGGGGGCGGAGAAGAGACCCAGTACTTC. The variable domain in full, with the rest retrieved from reference TRBV5-1 and TRBJ2-5, is KAGVTQTPRYLIKTRGQQVTLSCSPISGHRSVSWYQQTPGQGLQFLFEYFSETQRNKGNFPGRFSGRQFSNSRSEMNVSTLELGDSALYLCASRGGGEETQYFGPGTRLLVL.

In its sample, this clonotype was seen many times. Sequence at one end of the junction differs from germline and may be a read error. The genes are TRBV12-3 or TRBV12-4 and TRBJ2-1, with 8 bases fitting TRBD1. This CDR3 has 15 amino acids. The CDR3 is CASSHNRGQAGPTVF. The CDR3, as DNA: TGTGCCAGCAGCCATAACCGGGGACAGGCGGGTCCGACGGTCTTC.

This clonotype turned up a few times. The rearrangement uses TRBV5-6 and TRBJ2-3; D not resolved. Germline CDR1 reads SGHDT; CDR2 reads YYEEEE. The V gene lost 2 bases and the J gene lost 6 bases, with 10 bases spanning the gap. The CDR3 is 13 amino acids. The CDR3 loop reads CASSFDPSDTQYF. The DNA for the CDR3 is TGTGCCAGCAGCTTCGACCCGTCGGATACGCAGTATTTT.